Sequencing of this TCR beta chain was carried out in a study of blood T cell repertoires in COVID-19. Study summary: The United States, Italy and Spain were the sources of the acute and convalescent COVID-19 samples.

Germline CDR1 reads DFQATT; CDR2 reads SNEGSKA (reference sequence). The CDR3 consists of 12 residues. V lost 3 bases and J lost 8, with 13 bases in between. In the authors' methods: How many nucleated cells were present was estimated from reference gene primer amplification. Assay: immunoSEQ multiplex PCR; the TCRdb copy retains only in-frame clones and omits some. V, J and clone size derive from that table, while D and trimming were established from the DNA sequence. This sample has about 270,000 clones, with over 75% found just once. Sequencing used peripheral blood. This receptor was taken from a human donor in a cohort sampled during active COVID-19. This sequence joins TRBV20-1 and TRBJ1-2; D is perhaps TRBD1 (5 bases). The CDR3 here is CSASQPGKGYTF. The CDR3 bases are TGCAGTGCTAGTCAGCCAGGGAAAGGCTACACCTTC.